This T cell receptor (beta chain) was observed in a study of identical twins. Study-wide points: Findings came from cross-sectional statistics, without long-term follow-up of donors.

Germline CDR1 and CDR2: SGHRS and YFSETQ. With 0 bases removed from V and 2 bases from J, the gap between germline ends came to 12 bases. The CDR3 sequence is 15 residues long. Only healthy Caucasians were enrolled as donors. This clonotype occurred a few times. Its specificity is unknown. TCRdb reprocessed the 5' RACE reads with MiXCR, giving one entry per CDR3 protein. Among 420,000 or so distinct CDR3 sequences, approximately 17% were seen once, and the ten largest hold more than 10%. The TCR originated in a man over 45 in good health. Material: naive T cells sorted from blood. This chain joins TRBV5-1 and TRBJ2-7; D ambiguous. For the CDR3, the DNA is TGCGCCAGCAGCTTGGCAGGACGGAGTACCTACGAGCAGTACTTC. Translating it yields CASSLAGRSTYEQYF.